This passage covers 22 T cell receptor beta chains from one sample sequenced in a study of T cells in narcolepsy. The method was immunoSEQ multiplex PCR; TCRdb's version includes in-frame clones alone and lacks a portion of them. The data hold tens of thousands of clones, with around 80% observed a single time. The sequenced sample was memory (CD45RA-) CD4+ T cells from blood. These receptors all come from a human donor in good health.

The chain combines TRBV6-1 with TRBJ2-5, with D perhaps assigned TRBD1 or TRBD2 (7 bases each). CDR3 length: 15 amino acids. Germline V lookup: CDR1 MNHNS, CDR2 SASEGT. Trimming took 5 bases from V and 4 from J, leaving 17 bases between them. The CDR3, as DNA: TGTGCCAGCAGTCATGGGAGGGGGCTCCGAGAGACCCAGTACTTC. It specifies CASSHGRGLRETQYF.

The table lists this clone with a few counts. This chain uses TRBV10-3 with TRBJ1-2; unclear D gene. Germline values: CDR1 ENHRY, CDR2 SYGVKD. The CDR3 is made up of 15 amino acids. With 0 bases removed from V and 1 base from J, the gap between germline ends came to 9 bases. CDR3 in DNA: TGTGCCATCAGTGAGTCGGCCTTCCTTAACTATGGCTACACCTTC. As protein: CAISESAFLNYGYTF.

Concerning this clone: Other DNA sequences in the sample encode the same CDR3. V usage is TRBV12-5 and J usage is TRBJ2-7; 10 bases agree with TRBD1. Per germline, CDR1 LGHNT and CDR2 FRNRAP. The length of the CDR3 is 14 residues. J was trimmed by 0 bases and V by 6 bases; bases with no gene match: 2. The CDR3 region is CASGGQGPSYEQYF. In nucleotides, the CDR3 is TGTGCTAGTGGGGGACAGGGGCCCTCCTACGAGCAGTACTTC.

The genes are TRBV7-2 and TRBJ2-4; 7 bases are shared with TRBD2. This CDR3 region has 16 residues. Germline V gives CDR1 SGHTA, CDR2 FQGNSA. V was clipped by 3 bases and J by 11 bases; unmatched bases: 16. CDR3 nucleotide sequence: TGTGCCAGCAGCTTTGTCACGGGGCGGGGGACCGGGGTTCAGTACTTC. Translated, it gives CASSFVTGRGTGVQYF.

This rearrangement joins TRBV6-5 to TRBJ1-1, with TRBD1 identical over 8 bases. J gave up 2 bases and V 6 bases, and 2 bases lay outside the gene matches. The CDR3 covers 13 residues. Germline loops: CDR1 MNHEY, CDR2 SVGAGI. CDR3 nucleotide sequence: TGTGCCAGCAGAGGGACAGGAAACACTGAAGCTTTCTTT. Its protein product is CASRGTGNTEAFF.

This clone showed up just once. V usage is TRBV6-1 and J usage is TRBJ2-6; D is possibly TRBD1 (5 bases). V lost 6 bases, J lost 0 bases, and 9 bases lay in between. This CDR3 is built from 15 residues. Germline-derived CDR1 and CDR2 are MNHNS and SASEGT. The CDR3 coding sequence is TGTGCCAGCAGGTACACAGGCTCTGGGGCCAACGTCCTGACTTTC. Amino acids: CASRYTGSGANVLTF.

In DNA, the CDR3 is TGTGCCAGCAGGGCCAACAGGGACGTCGAACTGTTTTTT. Translating gives CASRANRDVELFF. The V call is TRBV2, the J call TRBJ1-4; D may be TRBD1 (6 bases). Germline values: CDR1 SNHLY, CDR2 FYNNEI. The V and J ends lost 6 bases and 12 bases respectively, with 17 bases between them. This CDR3 comprises 13 residues.

This clone was seen a few times. The CDR3 sequence: CASSPGHDSNQPQHF. The DNA of the CDR3 is TGCGCCAGCAGCCCCGGACACGATAGCAATCAGCCCCAGCATTTT. This chain links TRBV5-1 with TRBJ1-5; a possible D gene is TRBD1 (5 bases). V was trimmed by 4 bases and J by 0 bases, leaving 11 bases between them. This CDR3 has 15 amino acids. Germline-derived CDR1 and CDR2 are SGHRS and YFSETQ. Full variable domain (outside the CDR3, taken from reference TRBV5-1 and TRBJ1-5): KAGVTQTPRYLIKTRGQQVTLSCSPISGHRSVSWYQQTPGQGLQFLFEYFSETQRNKGNFPGRFSGRQFSNSRSEMNVSTLELGDSALYLCASSPGHDSNQPQHFGDGTRLSIL.

The J gene is TRBJ1-2, the V gene TRBV11-1, with TRBD1 matching 10 bases. V trimming: 4 bases; J trimming: 4 bases; junction bases outside the gene matches: 3. The germline V gene has CDR1 SGHAT and CDR2 FQDESV (reference sequence). This CDR3 contains 14 residues. Here the CDR3 DNA reads TGTGCCAGCAGCTCAAGACAGGGGGCCTATGGCTACACCTTC. This translates into CASSSRQGAYGYTF.

Points on this clone: The same CDR3 arises from other DNA sequences in this sample as well. The chain couples TRBV5-1 to TRBJ2-2; TRBD2 matches 10 bases. The V gene's germline CDR1 is SGHRS and CDR2 YFSETQ. The CDR3 totals 16 residues. V trimming: 5 bases; J trimming: 1 base; junction bases outside the gene matches: 5. The CDR3 sequence: CASSPRLAGNTGELFF. CDR3 in DNA: TGCGCCAGCAGTCCGAGACTAGCGGGGAACACCGGGGAGCTGTTTTTT.

V usage is TRBV6-1 and J usage is TRBJ1-5; TRBD1 aligns across 11 bases. Germline V CDR1 and CDR2: MNHNS, SASEGT. This CDR3 contains 14 residues. V gave up 6 bases and J gave up 9 bases; unmatched junction bases: 7. Written as DNA, the CDR3 is TGTGCCAGCAGCGGGACAGGGGGGGACCGGCCCCAGCATTTT. It is translated as CASSGTGGDRPQHF.

The chain links TRBV11-1 to TRBJ2-7, with D perhaps matching TRBD2 (6 bases). CDR3 size: 15 residues. The V and J ends lost 5 bases and 2 bases respectively, with 16 bases between them. Germline CDR1 is SGHAT and CDR2 is FQDESV (reference sequence). The CDR3 reads CASSPGGTPAYEQYF. CDR3 sequence (DNA): TGTGCCAGCAGCCCAGGAGGGACGCCAGCCTACGAGCAGTACTTC.

The chain uses TRBV5-1 and TRBJ2-3, with a possible D match to TRBD1 (5 bases). Trimming shortened V by 3 bases and J by 0 bases, and 14 bases separated the two germline ends. In germline, CDR1 is SGHRS, CDR2 YFSETQ. This CDR3 comprises 16 residues. This CDR3 is CASSWAPTASTDTQYF. In DNA, the CDR3 is TGCGCCAGCAGCTGGGCTCCGACAGCTAGCACAGATACGCAGTATTTT.

This sequence joins TRBV6-5 and TRBJ1-6, with D hard to call. Germline CDR1 MNHEY, CDR2 SVGAGI. V gave up 2 bases and J gave up 4 bases, with 6 bases separating them. The CDR3 is 14 amino acids. The CDR3 DNA is TGTGCCAGCAGTTACGGGGAATATAATTCACCCCTCCACTTT. This translates into CASSYGEYNSPLHF.

The chain couples TRBV19 to TRBJ2-6, with a weak D call TRBD2 (5 bases). Trimming removed 5 bases at V and 4 bases at J, with 12 bases between. The CDR3 totals 15 residues. CDR1 is LNHDA and CDR2 is SQIVND in the germline V gene (reference sequence). In DNA form, the CDR3 reads TGTGCCAGTAGTTTGAGGGTGTGGGGGGCCAACGTCCTGACTTTC. Amino acids: CASSLRVWGANVLTF.

The CDR3 spells CASSLEVRRNTEAFF. The CDR3 DNA sequence: TGTGCCAGCAGCTTAGAGGTCCGCAGGAACACTGAAGCTTTCTTT. The V gene is TRBV5-6, the J gene TRBJ1-1; no firm D call. CDR1 is SGHDT and CDR2 is YYEEEE in the germline V gene. The CDR3 spans 15 residues. The V and J ends lost 2 bases and 1 base respectively, with 12 bases between them.

This clone was found once. This chain joins TRBV30 and TRBJ2-1; 10 bases align to TRBD2. The junction had 5 bases not matched to a gene; V was cut back by 4 bases and J by 5 bases. From germline, CDR1 is GTSNPN and CDR2 SVGIG (reference sequence). This CDR3 is 14 amino acids long. The CDR3 protein is CAWNLLAGDNEQFF. The CDR3 DNA sequence: TGTGCCTGGAATCTCCTAGCGGGAGACAATGAGCAGTTCTTC. Full variable domain (rest looked up from reference TRBV30 and TRBJ2-1): SQTIHQWPATLVQPVGSPLSLECTVEGTSNPNLYWYRQAAGRGLQLLFYSVGIGQISSEVPQNLSASRPQDRQFILSSKKLLLSDSGFYLCAWNLLAGDNEQFFGPGTRLTVL.

The chain is built from TRBV18 and TRBJ2-3, with 8 bases lining up with TRBD2. CDR1 and CDR2 (germline): KGHSH, LQKENI. The CDR3 runs 16 residues. V lost 5 bases and J lost 5; bases outside the gene matches: 12. The CDR3 region has the DNA TGTGCCAGCTCATCACAGAGTGGCGGGAGGATAGATACGCAGTATTTT. It codes for CASSSQSGGRIDTQYF.

This clone was counted once. The V and J genes are TRBV7-3 and TRBJ2-1, with D unresolved. V lost 0 bases, J lost 9 bases, and 15 bases lay in between. The V gene's germline CDR1 is SGHTA and CDR2 FQGTGA. CDR3 length equals 15 residues. The CDR3 DNA sequence: TGTGCCAGCAGCTTAACTACCCGCGGTCCCTCTGAGCAGTTCTTC. Translating gives CASSLTTRGPSEQFF.

The CDR3: CASSTGSGEQFF. DNA of the CDR3: TGTGCCAGCTCGACAGGGAGTGGTGAGCAGTTCTTC. V usage is TRBV18 and J usage is TRBJ2-1, with 7 bases that match TRBD1. This CDR3 contains 12 residues. The V gene end was trimmed by 6 bases and the J gene end by 9 bases; junction bases not matched to a gene: 5. CDR1 and CDR2 (germline): KGHSH, LQKENI.

V gene TRBV28 combines with J gene TRBJ1-2; a weak D match, TRBD1 (5 bases). Germline CDR1 reads MDHEN; CDR2 reads SYDVKM. The CDR3 covers 12 residues. Deletions cut 0 bases from V and 10 bases from J, with 9 bases between. The CDR3 sequence is CASSLWGQLYTF. CDR3 DNA: TGTGCCAGCAGTTTATGGGGGCAGCTCTACACCTTC.

This sequence joins TRBV7-9 and TRBJ2-1; 12 bases agree with TRBD2. The CDR3 totals 14 residues. Germline CDR1 is SEHNR and CDR2 is FQNEAQ (reference sequence). J gave up 12 bases and V 5 bases, and 8 bases lay outside the gene matches. CDR3 loop: CASSPRTSGAGQFF. In DNA form, the CDR3 reads TGTGCCAGCAGCCCCCGGACTAGCGGGGCGGGGCAGTTCTTC.